Below are 9 T cell receptor beta chains sequenced from a single sample in a study of OX40 agonist ivuxolimab in advanced cancers. Profiling relied on immunoSEQ multiplex PCR, and the TCRdb table lists in-frame clones only, not all of them. The sample holds about 100,000 clones, more than 85% seen once. Sequences were derived from CD4+ or CD8+ T cells sorted from blood, sampled in a trial of the OX40 agonist ivuxolimab. The receptors originated from an adult with an advanced solid tumor such as melanoma, head and neck, liver or kidney cancer.

The chain links TRBV28 to TRBJ1-2; D gene unclear. The V end lost 6 bases, the J end lost 3 bases, and 11 bases lay between the germline ends. CDR1 is MDHEN, CDR2 SYDVKM, per germline. CDR3 size: 13 residues. The CDR3 DNA reads as TGTGCCAGCAGGGATCCGGGCCACTATGGCTACACCTTC. It encodes CASRDPGHYGYTF.

The chain links TRBV30 to TRBJ2-5; 10 nucleotides match TRBD1. V shed 5 bases and J 2 bases; nucleotides not matched to a gene: 8. Germline V lookup: CDR1 GTSNPN, CDR2 SVGIG (reference sequence). The CDR3 sequence is 15 residues long. In DNA form, the CDR3 reads TGTGCCTGGGAGGGAGGACAGGGGGGTCAAGAGACCCAGTACTTC. Protein: CAWEGGQGGQETQYF.

This clone was picked up a small number of times. The gene calls are TRBV2 and TRBJ1-1, with D unclear. The V and J ends lost 6 bases and 3 bases respectively, with 5 bases between them. CDR3 length: 11 amino acids. The V gene's germline CDR1 is SNHLY and CDR2 FYNNEI. The CDR3 DNA sequence: TGTGCCAGCAGCCCGTACACTGAAGCTTTCTTT. Its protein product is CASSPYTEAFF.

The count of this clone is one. The rearrangement joins TRBV29-1 to TRBJ1-5, with unresolved D. CDR1 SQVTM and CDR2 ANQGSEA come from the germline V gene. The ends were cut back, 4 bases at V and 5 bases at J, with 9 bases in the middle. The CDR3 runs 12 residues. The chain's CDR3 is CSVGFGDQPQHF. CDR3 in DNA: TGCAGCGTTGGCTTTGGGGATCAGCCCCAGCATTTT.

This clone came up once. This chain uses TRBV6-5 with TRBJ2-7; TRBD2 agrees at 8 bases. Germline CDR1 is MNHEY and CDR2 is SVGAGI. This CDR3 contains 15 residues. With 3 bases clipped from V and 3 bases from J, the junction kept 7 bases outside the gene matches. The CDR3 protein is CASSYSGTRLYEQYF. The CDR3 region has the DNA TGTGCCAGCAGTTATTCCGGGACTAGACTCTACGAGCAGTACTTC.

This clone has only one observation. The chain combines TRBV7-9 with TRBJ1-4; TRBD1 matches at 10 bases. The V and J ends lost 8 bases and 6 bases, in that order; junction bases with no gene match: 6. The germline V gene has CDR1 SEHNR and CDR2 FQNEAQ (reference sequence). The CDR3 has 14 residues. CDR3 nucleotides: TGTGCCAGCGAAAGCGGGACAGGGGATGAAAAACTGTTTTTT. Translating gives CASESGTGDEKLFF.

The CDR3 DNA follows: TGTGCCAGCAGCTTCGTGGGACAGGGTATAACTGAAGCTTTCTTT. The encoded protein is CASSFVGQGITEAFF. The gene calls are TRBV7-9 and TRBJ1-1; TRBD1 matches at 9 bases. The V gene end was trimmed by 3 bases and the J gene end by 5 bases; junction bases not matched to a gene: 7. Germline CDR1 reads SEHNR; CDR2 reads FQNEAQ (reference sequence). The CDR3 contains 15 residues.

The chain couples TRBV6-5 to TRBJ1-1; tentative D call: TRBD1 (6 bases). V lost 4 bases and J lost 3, with 6 bases in between. The CDR3 has 12 residues. Germline V gives CDR1 MNHEY, CDR2 SVGAGI. CDR3 in DNA: TGTGCCAGCAGTTCAGGGGACACTGAAGCTTTCTTT. Protein: CASSSGDTEAFF.

J is TRBJ1-2 and V is TRBV10-2; a possible D gene is TRBD1 (6 bases). CDR1 is WSHSY and CDR2 is SAAADI in the germline V gene. The CDR3 is 15 residues long. V was shortened by 0 bases and J by 4 bases, with 12 bases between the two germline ends. CDR3 region: CASSESNRVGYGYTF. DNA for the CDR3: TGCGCCAGCAGTGAGTCGAACAGGGTCGGCTATGGCTACACCTTC.